Described below is a single T cell receptor (beta chain) sequence and its context. The treatment denotes: around 19 received Ad26.COV2.S at low or high dose, single or two shots; 5 received placebo; per-sample allocation not given. Sampling was performed 63 days after the first vaccine or placebo injection. Germline-derived CDR1 and CDR2 are MNHEY and SVGEGT. With V trimmed by 2 bases and J by 2 bases, 4 bases remained unmatched. This CDR3 contains 15 residues. Clones were sequenced by immunoSEQ multiplex PCR, and TCRdb holds only the in-frame ones, with some missing. Found here are about 350,000 clones, about 88% of them singletons; the top ten hold around 6.4%. This entry belongs to a study of Ad26.COV2.S vaccination and SARS-CoV-2 variants.

Sample: peripheral blood, taken in a trial of Ad26.COV2.S vaccine versus placebo. The origin of this receptor is a person between 18 and 65 years old who received the Ad26.COV2.S COVID-19 vaccine or a placebo. The rearrangement joins TRBV6-2 or TRBV6-3 to TRBJ2-7, with TRBD1 identical over 9 bases. The CDR3 sequence: CASSYPDRGAYEQYF. The CDR3 coding sequence is TGTGCCAGCAGTTACCCGGACAGGGGAGCCTACGAGCAGTACTTC.